The source of this T cell receptor (beta chain) is a study of T-cell reconstitution after alpha-beta-depleted transplantation in children. Study outcomes and limitations: Some patients owed their high day-60 TCRbeta diversity to surviving recipient T cells and thymic progenitors. One year after transplant, T-cell counts and diversity came mostly from newly produced T cells. Several hundred expanded graft clones reportedly were the source of alpha-beta T cells about two months after transplant.

Using unique molecular identifiers, the investigators prepared the TCRbeta library. TCRdb itself ran the PCR reads through MiXCR, one entry per CDR3 protein. The table shows fewer than 1 million distinct CDR3 sequences, with 15% to 20% occurring only once. In regard to this clonotype: No antigen is known for it.

CDR1 is LNHNV, CDR2 YYDKDF, per germline (reference sequence). The V gene end was trimmed by 3 bases and the J gene end by 2 bases; junction bases not matched to a gene: 9. The CDR3 sequence is 17 residues long. The sequence derives from a male patient between 10 and 17 years old who had a stem cell transplant for acute lymphoblastic leukemia, so the T cells may come from the graft donor. The chain is built from TRBV15 and TRBJ2-3; 9 bases are shared with TRBD1. The sequenced sample was PBMCs, mostly from graft donor cells, obtained 360 days after TCRalphabeta/CD19-depleted stem cell transplant. The CDR3 DNA is TGTGCCACCAGCAGGATAACAGGGGGCGCTTCCACAGATACGCAGTATTTT. Translating it yields CATSRITGGASTDTQYF.